This passage covers 4 T cell receptor beta chains from one sample sequenced in a study of T cells expressing NK-cell markers. Each CDR3 protein gets one entry in TCRdb, which reprocessed the 5' RACE reads and gives no DNA. This sample contains a few hundred thousand distinct CDR3 sequences. Sequencing input: blood T cells: a sorted CD56 or NKG2C T cell subset, CD4+ or CD8+ T cells, or bulk PBMC T cells (not recorded which). All receptors derive from a man aged 18-69 years in good health.

The chain has TRBV12-3 or TRBV12-4 and TRBJ1-1. CDR3 length equals 15 residues. This CDR3 is CASSQRTAGDTEAFF.

The genes are TRBV7-8 and TRBJ1-4; absent DNA, TCRdb's TRBD1 call cannot be checked. CDR3 length: 17 residues. CDR1 SGHVS and CDR2 FQNEAQ come from the germline V gene. The CDR3 protein is CASSPRTGVTTNEKLFF.

The chain couples TRBV28 to TRBJ1-2; TCRdb designates TRBD1, a call that cannot be tested without DNA. CDR3 length: 15 residues. Germline loops: CDR1 MDHEN, CDR2 SYDVKM. CDR3 protein: CASSFIDSLGSGYTF.

This rearrangement joins TRBV20-1 to TRBJ2-1; TCRdb designates TRBD2, a call that cannot be tested without DNA. The CDR3 covers 13 residues. The germline CDR1 and CDR2 sequences are DFQATT and SNEGSKA (reference sequence). The CDR3 sequence is CSARASGGGEQFF.